These 11 T cell receptor beta chains share one sample of origin, sequenced in a study of Ad26.COV2.S vaccination and SARS-CoV-2 variants (dated by TCRdb to 2020 to 2022). The method behind the library was the immunoSEQ multiplex PCR assay. TCRdb's version of the immuneACCESS table is confined to in-frame rearrangements and falls short of the full clone set. An unresolved V gene accounts for under half of the shortfall where checked; the remainder is of unknown origin. This sample gives about 330,000 clones in total; 90% of them show up just once. The ten largest clones capture roughly 6% of the sample. The treatment or condition label for this specimen denotes: some 20 received Ad26.COV2.S at low or high dose, single or two shots; about 5 received placebo; per-sample allocation not given. Repertoires of vaccine and placebo recipients were sequenced from samples collected on day 63 after the first injection.

The specimen was peripheral blood, collected in a trial of Ad26.COV2.S vaccine versus placebo. Every receptor here comes from a person between 18 and 59 years old who received the Ad26.COV2.S COVID-19 vaccine or a placebo.

V gene TRBV15 combines with J gene TRBJ2-7; D remains unclear. CDR3 length: 14 residues. V was pared by 4 bases and J by 0 bases, with 10 bases between. CDR1 LNHNV and CDR2 YYDKDF come from the germline V gene (reference sequence). The CDR3 here is CATSTGPSSYEQYV. As DNA, the CDR3 is TGTGCCACCAGCACAGGACCGAGCTCCTACGAGCAGTACGTC.

This clone came up once. The V call is TRBV2, the J call TRBJ1-2; D remains ambiguous. The CDR3 runs to 15 residues. Germline assignment: CDR1 SNHLY and CDR2 FYNNEI. Deletions cut 0 bases from V and 6 bases from J, with 14 bases between. CDR3 sequence reads: CASSEARQTPDGYTF. The CDR3 DNA is TGTGCCAGCAGTGAAGCGCGCCAGACCCCCGATGGCTACACCTTC.

The chain employs TRBV7-9 and TRBJ2-3; TRBD2 might be the D (6 bases). In germline, CDR1 is SEHNR, CDR2 FQNEAQ (reference sequence). The V gene lost 8 bases and the J gene lost 0 bases, with 12 bases spanning the gap. The CDR3 loop spans 14 amino acids. The CDR3 DNA is TGTGCCAGCGAGAAGGGGAGGAGCACAGATACGCAGTATTTT. Protein: CASEKGRSTDTQYF.

For this clone: The same CDR3 also results from other DNA sequences found in this sample. The J gene is TRBJ2-7, the V gene TRBV30; no reliable D call. The CDR3 covers 11 residues. Germline V gene data show CDR1 as GTSNPN and CDR2 as SVGIG (reference sequence). Trimming left V 0 bases short and J 4 bases short, with 4 bases between. The CDR3 nucleotides read TGTGCCTGGAGTGTTGGTTACGAGCAGTACGTC. Translated: CAWSVGYEQYV.

V is TRBV6-2 or TRBV6-3 and J is TRBJ2-6; TRBD1 matches 7 bases. The CDR3 runs to 21 residues. Germline-derived CDR1 and CDR2 are MNHEY and SVGEGT. The V segment lost 4 bases and the J segment 0 bases; nucleotides outside the gene matches: 18. The CDR3 DNA reads TGTGCCAGCAGTTTCGTCAGGATAAGGGACAGATTATTCTCTGGGGCCAACGTCCTGACTTTC. Residues: CASSFVRIRDRLFSGANVLTF.

The rearrangement links TRBV2 to TRBJ1-1; 8 positions match TRBD1. After removal of 5 bases from V and 2 bases from J, the junction contained 7 bases not matched to a gene. Germline lookup yields CDR1 SNHLY and CDR2 FYNNEI. CDR3 length: 15 amino acids. The DNA for the CDR3 is TGTGCCAGCAGTTTACGACAGGGGAAAAACACTGAAGCTTTCTTT. Translating it yields CASSLRQGKNTEAFF.

The chain employs TRBV5-1 and TRBJ2-3; no definite D call. Trimming pared 1 base from V and 6 bases from J, leaving 15 bases between. The CDR3 has 15 amino acids. CDR1 is SGHRS, CDR2 YFSETQ, per germline. The CDR3: CASSLRQPSGDTQYF. The DNA for the CDR3 is TGCGCCAGCAGCTTGAGGCAACCAAGTGGCGATACGCAGTATTTT.

This chain joins TRBV9 and TRBJ2-1; 10 nucleotides align to TRBD2. The CDR3 length is 13 residues. V lost 6 bases and J lost 7; bases outside the gene matches: 4. Germline CDR1 is SGDLS and CDR2 is YYNGEE. CDR3 residues: CASTSGGWNEQFF. DNA of the CDR3: TGTGCCAGCACTAGCGGGGGATGGAATGAGCAGTTCTTC.

The rearrangement links TRBV27 to TRBJ2-1; 7 bases map to TRBD1. This CDR3 has 14 residues. V lost 4 bases and J lost 5; bases outside the gene matches: 5. Looked up from germline, CDR1 is MNHEY and CDR2 is SMNVEV (reference sequence). Here the CDR3 DNA reads TGTGCCAGCAGTTCGGGACAGACAGACAATGAGCAGTTCTTC. It yields the protein CASSSGQTDNEQFF.

The chain is built from TRBV21-1 and TRBJ2-7; the table gives TRBD2 as D, unverified against the DNA. TRBV21-1 is shown as a pseudogene. The CDR3 totals 14 residues. The CDR3 region is CASSKGGEYGEQYF. CDR3 nucleotides: TGTGCCAGCAGCAAGGGGGGAGAATATGGCGAGCAGTACTTC.

This chain links TRBV5-6 with TRBJ1-2, with unresolved D. The germline V gene has CDR1 SGHDT and CDR2 YYEEEE. The V end was cut by 1 base, the J end by 2 bases, with 6 bases between. This CDR3 comprises 13 residues. The CDR3 is CASSLSLNYGYTF. In nucleotides, the CDR3 is TGTGCCAGCAGCTTGAGTCTGAACTATGGCTACACCTTC. The whole variable domain, remainder taken from reference TRBV5-6 and TRBJ1-2, is DAGVTQSPTHLIKTRGQQVTLRCSPKSGHDTVSWYQQALGQGPQFIFQYYEEEERQRGNFPDRFSGHQFPNYSSELNVNALLLGDSALYLCASSLSLNYGYTFGSGTRLTVV.